What follows are 29 T cell receptor beta chains derived from one specimen sequenced in a study of CD4 T cells in relation to SARS-CoV-2 and coronaviruses. The unexposed donors gave CD4+ T cells in about 2011-2019, prior to COVID-19. This table comes from immunoSEQ multiplex PCR, and its TCRdb copy is limited to in-frame clones, with some not included. The profile covers approximately 59,000 clones, with over 80% appearing a single time and 1.5% to 2% taken by the ten largest. The sample taken for sequencing was memory CD4+ T cells from PBMCs. These receptors were collected from a human donor in good health.

The rearrangement uses TRBV28 and TRBJ1-2; D perhaps matches TRBD1 (6 bases). The V gene lost 6 bases and the J gene lost 4 bases, with 21 bases spanning the gap. The germline V gene has CDR1 MDHEN and CDR2 SYDVKM. CDR3 size: 16 residues. In nucleotides, the CDR3 is TGTGCCAGCAGACCCGGACAGCCACCACTCAGCTATGGCTACACCTTC. This gives the protein CASRPGQPPLSYGYTF.

This chain uses TRBV30 with TRBJ2-7; the D call may be TRBD1 or TRBD2 (5 bases each). With 2 bases removed from V and 6 bases from J, the gap between germline ends came to 11 bases. CDR3 size: 12 residues. CDR1 is GTSNPN, CDR2 SVGIG, per germline (reference sequence). The CDR3 loop is CAWSRYGTEQYF. The CDR3 DNA follows: TGTGCCTGGAGTCGATACGGGACCGAGCAGTACTTC.

This sequence joins TRBV10-3 and TRBJ1-3; 7 positions agree with TRBD1. Germline V gene sequence: CDR1 ENHRY, CDR2 SYGVKD. This CDR3 is 15 amino acids long. After removal of 7 bases from V and 2 bases from J, the junction contained 8 bases not matched to a gene. The CDR3 DNA follows: TGTGCCATCAAAGAACAGGGGAGTCCTGGAAACACCATATATTTT. Protein product: CAIKEQGSPGNTIYF.

The chain has TRBV18 and TRBJ2-3, with 8 bases matching TRBD2. Germline CDR1 reads KGHSH; CDR2 reads LQKENI. The CDR3 covers 15 residues. Trimming cost V 2 bases and J 4 bases; bases outside gene matches: 5. The CDR3 nucleotides read TGTGCCAGCTCACCAGAGGCGGGGGGCTCAGATACGCAGTATTTT. As protein: CASSPEAGGSDTQYF. The variable domain in full, completed from reference TRBV18 and TRBJ2-3, reads NAGVMQNPRHLVRRRGQEARLRCSPMKGHSHVYWYRQLPEEGLKFMVYLQKENIIDESGMPKERFSAEFPKEGPSILRIQQVVRGDSAAYFCASSPEAGGSDTQYFGPGTRLTVL.

This chain connects TRBV30 to TRBJ2-1; 10 bases are a match to TRBD1. The CDR3 has 16 residues. Germline V CDR1 and CDR2: GTSNPN, SVGIG (reference sequence). Trimming took 4 bases from V and 4 from J; bases not matched to a gene: 10. The CDR3, as DNA: TGTGCCTGGACCCCGAGGACAGGGGGTCCATACAATGAGCAGTTCTTC. It specifies CAWTPRTGGPYNEQFF.

The rearrangement links TRBV7-8 to TRBJ1-1; the match to TRBD1 covers 12 bases. The CDR3 totals 14 residues. Germline assignment: CDR1 SGHVS and CDR2 FQNEAQ. The J segment lost 11 bases and the V segment lost 5 bases, leaving 9 bases of the junction unmatched. The CDR3 loop reads CASSPKGQGASAFF. The CDR3, as DNA: TGTGCCAGCAGCCCCAAGGGACAGGGGGCAAGCGCTTTCTTT.

The chain combines TRBV12-3 or TRBV12-4 with TRBJ2-2, with no clear D. The length of the CDR3 is 13 residues. With 3 bases removed from V and 6 bases from J, the gap between germline ends came to 8 bases. The CDR3 DNA sequence: TGTGCCAGCAGTTTGAAGGGCCCCGGGGAGCTGTTTTTT. Amino acids: CASSLKGPGELFF.

The gene calls are TRBV30 and TRBJ2-7, with 7 bases matching TRBD1. Germline V gene lookup returns CDR1 GTSNPN and CDR2 SVGIG (reference sequence). This CDR3 has 14 amino acids. The V segment lost 4 bases and the J segment 3 bases; nucleotides outside the gene matches: 9. CDR3 DNA: TGTGCCTGGACTAAAGGGGACAGACTCTACGAGCAGTACTTC. It translates to CAWTKGDRLYEQYF. The full variable domain, its missing parts supplied by reference TRBV30 and TRBJ2-7, is SQTIHQWPATLVQPVGSPLSLECTVEGTSNPNLYWYRQAAGRGLQLLFYSVGIGQISSEVPQNLSASRPQDRQFILSSKKLLLSDSGFYLCAWTKGDRLYEQYFGPGTRLTVT.

V usage is TRBV5-1 and J usage is TRBJ2-7; the match to TRBD2 covers 7 bases. There are 14 residues in the CDR3. After removal of 3 bases from V and 7 bases from J, the junction contained 10 bases not matched to a gene. From germline, CDR1 is SGHRS and CDR2 YFSETQ. This CDR3 reads CASSWRTGEGEQYF. The CDR3 DNA is TGCGCCAGCAGCTGGAGGACGGGGGAGGGGGAGCAGTACTTC.

The chain employs TRBV30 and TRBJ2-3; D is tentatively TRBD1 or TRBD2 (5 bases each). V lost 1 base, J lost 4 bases, and 15 bases lay in between. This CDR3 region has 15 residues. Germline CDR1 reads GTSNPN; CDR2 reads SVGIG (reference sequence). The CDR3 loop is CAWSGGPTWADTQYF. The CDR3 DNA reads TGTGCCTGGAGTGGGGGACCCACCTGGGCAGATACGCAGTATTTT. The full variable domain, rest sourced from reference TRBV30 and TRBJ2-3, is SQTIHQWPATLVQPVGSPLSLECTVEGTSNPNLYWYRQAAGRGLQLLFYSVGIGQISSEVPQNLSASRPQDRQFILSSKKLLLSDSGFYLCAWSGGPTWADTQYFGPGTRLTVL.

J is TRBJ2-2 and V is TRBV9, with a tentative D call TRBD2 (5 bases). The V end lost 6 bases, the J end lost 5 bases, and 17 bases lay between the germline ends. There are 15 residues in the CDR3. Germline loops: CDR1 SGDLS, CDR2 YYNGEE. CDR3 in DNA: TGTGCCAGCACCGTGGGTGTGACGGGGACCGGGGAGCTGTTTTTT. Translating gives CASTVGVTGTGELFF.

The rearrangement links TRBV2 to TRBJ2-1, with 8 bases lining up with TRBD2. The germline V gene encodes CDR1 SNHLY and CDR2 FYNNEI. The CDR3 is made up of 12 amino acids. J gave up 9 bases and V 6 bases, and 4 bases lay outside the gene matches. This chain's CDR3 is CASSLGGGEQFF. CDR3 nucleotides: TGTGCCAGCAGCCTCGGGGGGGGTGAGCAGTTCTTC.

The chain combines TRBV7-2 with TRBJ1-2; no clear D. CDR1 is SGHTA and CDR2 is FQGNSA in the germline V gene. The CDR3 has 15 residues. V dropped 0 bases and J dropped 2 bases, with 10 bases sitting between them. This CDR3 reads CASSLAGLGNYGYTF. CDR3 nucleotide sequence: TGTGCCAGCAGCTTAGCGGGGTTAGGCAACTATGGCTACACCTTC.

This clone occurred a few times. V usage is TRBV11-2 and J usage is TRBJ2-1, with 9 bases fitting TRBD2. The trim removed 0 bases at V and 5 bases at J, leaving 2 bases unmatched. CDR3 length: 15 residues. The V gene's germline CDR1 is SGHAT and CDR2 FQNNGV. CDR3 region: CASSLELAGHNEQFF. CDR3 DNA sequence: TGTGCCAGCAGCTTAGAGCTAGCGGGGCACAATGAGCAGTTCTTC.

The chain's CDR3 is CARDRGKQPQHF. For the CDR3, the DNA is TGTGCCAGGGACAGGGGAAAGCAGCCCCAGCATTTT. This chain joins TRBV5-3 and TRBJ1-5, with 9 nucleotides matching TRBD1. TRBV5-3 is assigned to the ORF class and has an uncertain function. The CDR3 sequence is 12 residues long. J was trimmed by 7 bases and V by 8 bases; bases with no gene match: 4.

The chain carries TRBV29-1 and TRBJ2-2, with D maybe TRBD2 (6 bases). Trimming stripped 3 bases from V and 3 bases from J, with 11 bases between. This CDR3 has 14 residues. The germline V gene encodes CDR1 SQVTM and CDR2 ANQGSEA. CDR3 nucleotides: TGCAGCGTTGATCTCGGGAGAGACACCGGGGAGCTGTTTTTT. Its protein is CSVDLGRDTGELFF.

In this sample, this clone turned up once. This chain uses TRBV3-1 (or the pseudogene TRBV3-2) with TRBJ2-5, with TRBD1 matching 8 bases. V lost 6 bases and J lost 5; bases outside the gene matches: 2. The CDR3 runs to 12 residues. CDR1 and CDR2 (germline): LGHDT, YNNKEL (reference sequence). The CDR3 region is CASRRQGETQYF. CDR3 in DNA: TGTGCCAGCAGGAGACAGGGGGAGACCCAGTACTTC.

The rearrangement links TRBV16 to TRBJ1-2, with TRBD1 matching over 11 bases. The CDR3 is 15 amino acids. Trimming removed 4 bases from V and 7 bases from J; junction bases left unmatched: 8. Germline V lookup: CDR1 KGHSY, CDR2 FQNENV. CDR3 sequence reads: CASSPLDRGRGGYTF. The DNA of the CDR3 is TGTGCCAGCAGCCCCCTGGACAGGGGGCGCGGTGGCTACACCTTC.

This clone was seen just once. The chain joins TRBV7-3 to TRBJ1-1; D not resolved. CDR1 and CDR2 from the germline V gene are SGHTA and FQGTGA. Trimming took 5 bases from V and 4 from J, leaving 17 bases between them. This CDR3 region has 15 residues. CDR3 nucleotide sequence: TGTGCCAGCAGCCCAGGTCTCGGGAGGACCACTGAAGCTTTCTTT. It is translated as CASSPGLGRTTEAFF. Looking up the rest from reference TRBV7-3 and TRBJ1-1 gives the full variable domain: GAGVSQTPSNKVTEKGKYVELRCDPISGHTALYWYRQSLGQGPEFLIYFQGTGAADDSGLPNDRFFAVRPEGSVSTLKIQRTERGDSAVYLCASSPGLGRTTEAFFGQGTRLTVV.

The rearrangement joins TRBV3-1 (or the pseudogene TRBV3-2) to TRBJ2-1; 16 nucleotides agree with TRBD2. The J segment lost 9 bases and the V segment lost 0 bases, leaving 17 bases of the junction unmatched. Germline V CDR1 and CDR2: LGHDT, YNNKEL (reference sequence). This CDR3 region has 21 residues. In DNA, the CDR3 is TGTGCCAGCAGCCAAGATAGGAGAGGGACTAGCGGGGGGGGGCCAGGAGGTGAGCAGTTCTTC. This encodes CASSQDRRGTSGGGPGGEQFF.

The V call is TRBV2, the J call TRBJ2-1; TRBD1 is a possible D gene (6 bases). Germline V gene lookup returns CDR1 SNHLY and CDR2 FYNNEI. V was pared by 8 bases and J by 0 bases, with 14 bases between. This CDR3 has 15 amino acids. CDR3 in DNA: TGTGCCAGCTCCCTCCAGGGGAGCTCCTACAATGAGCAGTTCTTC. It translates to CASSLQGSSYNEQFF.

The chain employs TRBV7-9 and TRBJ2-3; the match to TRBD2 covers 8 bases. The CDR3 is 15 residues long. Germline CDR1 is SEHNR and CDR2 is FQNEAQ (reference sequence). The trim removed 2 bases at V and 3 bases at J, leaving 4 bases unmatched. For the CDR3, the DNA is TGTGCCAGCAGCTTAAACGGGGGGGGGACAGATACGCAGTATTTT. This encodes CASSLNGGGTDTQYF.

The chain couples TRBV6-5 to TRBJ2-7, with TRBD1 matching over 11 bases. CDR3 length: 13 amino acids. The germline V gene encodes CDR1 MNHEY and CDR2 SVGAGI. J gave up 6 bases and V 6 bases, and 4 bases lay outside the gene matches. Written as DNA, the CDR3 is TGTGCCAGCAGCGGACAGGGGGCAACCGAGCAGTACTTC. Its protein is CASSGQGATEQYF.

V and J are TRBV29-1 and TRBJ2-5, with 8 positions matching TRBD1. Looked up from germline, CDR1 is SQVTM and CDR2 is ANQGSEA. The CDR3 is 13 amino acids. Germline trimming cut 3 bases from V and 5 bases from J; bases unmatched to any gene: 5. The CDR3 region is CSVDQGAGETQYF. CDR3 bases: TGCAGCGTTGATCAGGGGGCGGGGGAGACCCAGTACTTC.

V usage is TRBV28 and J usage is TRBJ1-5, with 8 bases that match TRBD1. Losses at the gene ends were 5 bases for V and 5 bases for J; bases not matched to a gene: 5. This CDR3 comprises 14 residues. Germline values: CDR1 MDHEN, CDR2 SYDVKM. Here the CDR3 reads CASSPTGGDQPQHF. CDR3 coding DNA: TGTGCCAGCAGTCCAACAGGGGGAGATCAGCCCCAGCATTTT. The variable domain in full, with the rest retrieved from reference TRBV28 and TRBJ1-5, is DVKVTQSSRYLVKRTGEKVFLECVQDMDHENMFWYRQDPGLGLRLIYFSYDVKMKEKGDIPEGYSVSREKKERFSLILESASTNQTSMYLCASSPTGGDQPQHFGDGTRLSIL.

V usage is TRBV7-2 and J usage is TRBJ1-2, with a tentative D call TRBD1 (5 bases). The CDR3 is 12 amino acids. The germline gives CDR1 SGHTA, CDR2 FQGNSA. Trimming left V 1 base short and J 8 bases short, with 8 bases between. The CDR3 region has the DNA TGTGCCAGCAGCTTAGGGGGCGCGGGCTACACCTTC. The encoded protein is CASSLGGAGYTF.

The V gene is TRBV10-3, the J gene TRBJ2-7; tentative D call: TRBD1 (5 bases). This CDR3 has 13 amino acids. The V end was cut by 10 bases, the J end by 1 base, with 14 bases between. Germline CDR1 reads ENHRY; CDR2 reads SYGVKD. In DNA, the CDR3 is TGTGCCACCTCCAAACAGGCATCCTACGAGCAGTACTTC. Encoded protein: CATSKQASYEQYF.

The V and J genes are TRBV7-4 and TRBJ1-5; 11 nucleotides line up with TRBD1. With 5 bases clipped from V and 1 base from J, the junction kept 10 bases outside the gene matches. CDR3 length: 18 amino acids. Germline CDR1 and CDR2: SGHVT and SQSDAQ. The CDR3 DNA reads as TGTGCCAGCAGCCAGGGACAGGGGGTCCGGAAAAGCAATCAGCCCCAGCATTTT. Its translation is CASSQGQGVRKSNQPQHF.

This clone has just a few counts. The chain has TRBV6-5 and TRBJ2-3; 7 nucleotides match TRBD1. The germline CDR1 and CDR2 sequences are MNHEY and SVGAGI. With V trimmed by 6 bases and J by 4 bases, 7 bases remained unmatched. The length of the CDR3 is 14 residues. CDR3 sequence reads: CASRVGQLADTQYF. The CDR3 DNA reads as TGTGCCAGCAGAGTGGGACAGTTGGCAGATACGCAGTATTTT.